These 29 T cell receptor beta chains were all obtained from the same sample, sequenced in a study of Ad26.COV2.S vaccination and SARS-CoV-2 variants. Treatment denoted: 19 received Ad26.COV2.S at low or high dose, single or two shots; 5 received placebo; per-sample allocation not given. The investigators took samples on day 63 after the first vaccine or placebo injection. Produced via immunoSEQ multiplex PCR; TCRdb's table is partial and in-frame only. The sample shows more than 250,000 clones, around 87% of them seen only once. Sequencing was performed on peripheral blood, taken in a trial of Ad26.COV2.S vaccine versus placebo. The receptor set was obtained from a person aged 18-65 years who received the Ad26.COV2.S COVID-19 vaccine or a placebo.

DNA of the CDR3: TGCGCCAGCAGCCCCGGACAGGAGACCCAGCCCCAGCATTTT. This sequence encodes CASSPGQETQPQHF. This sequence joins TRBV5-1 and TRBJ1-5; 7 positions agree with TRBD1. This CDR3 has 14 residues. Germline values: CDR1 SGHRS, CDR2 YFSETQ. The V segment lost 4 bases and the J segment 7 bases; nucleotides outside the gene matches: 8.

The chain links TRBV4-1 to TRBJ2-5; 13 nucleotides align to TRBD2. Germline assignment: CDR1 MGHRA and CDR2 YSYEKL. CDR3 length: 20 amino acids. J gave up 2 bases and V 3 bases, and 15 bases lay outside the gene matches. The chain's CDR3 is CASSHDRTSGGHPLQETQYF. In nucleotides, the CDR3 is TGCGCCAGCAGCCACGACAGGACTAGCGGGGGCCATCCGCTTCAAGAGACCCAGTACTTC.

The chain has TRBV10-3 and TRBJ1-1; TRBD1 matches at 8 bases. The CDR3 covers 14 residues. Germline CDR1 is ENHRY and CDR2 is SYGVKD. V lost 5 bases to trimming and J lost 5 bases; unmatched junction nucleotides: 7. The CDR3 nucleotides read TGTGCCATCAGTTTTCAGGGGGCGCGTACTGAAGCTTTCTTT. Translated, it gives CAISFQGARTEAFF.

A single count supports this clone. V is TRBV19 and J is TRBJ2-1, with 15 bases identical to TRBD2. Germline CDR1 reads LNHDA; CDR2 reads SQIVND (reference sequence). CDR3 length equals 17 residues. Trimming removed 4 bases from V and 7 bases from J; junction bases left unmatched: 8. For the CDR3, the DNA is TGTGCCAGTAGTACCTATCCCGGGACTAGCGGGAGGAATGAGCAGTTCTTC. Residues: CASSTYPGTSGRNEQFF. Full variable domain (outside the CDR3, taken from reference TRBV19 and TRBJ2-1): DGGITQSPKYLFRKEGQNVTLSCEQNLNHDAMYWYRQDPGQGLRLIYYSQIVNDFQKGDIAEGYSVSREKKESFPLTVTSAQKNPTAFYLCASSTYPGTSGRNEQFFGPGTRLTVL.

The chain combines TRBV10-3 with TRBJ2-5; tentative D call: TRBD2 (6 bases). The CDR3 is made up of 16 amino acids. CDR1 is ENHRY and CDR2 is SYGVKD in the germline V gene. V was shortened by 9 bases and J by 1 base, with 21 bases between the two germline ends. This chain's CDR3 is CAIARSVGTGQETQYF. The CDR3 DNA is TGTGCCATTGCAAGATCGGTAGGGACTGGCCAAGAGACCCAGTACTTC.

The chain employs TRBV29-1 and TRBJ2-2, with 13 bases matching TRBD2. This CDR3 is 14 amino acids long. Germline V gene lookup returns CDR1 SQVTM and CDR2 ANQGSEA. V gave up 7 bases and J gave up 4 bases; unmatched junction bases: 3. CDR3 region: CSARTSGSTGELFF. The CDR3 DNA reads TGCAGCGCCAGGACTAGCGGGAGCACCGGGGAGCTGTTTTTT.

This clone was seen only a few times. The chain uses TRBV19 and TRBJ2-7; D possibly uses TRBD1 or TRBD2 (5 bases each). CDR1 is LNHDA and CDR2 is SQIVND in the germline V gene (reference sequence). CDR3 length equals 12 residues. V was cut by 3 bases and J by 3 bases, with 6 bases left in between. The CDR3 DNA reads TGTGCCAGTAGTATTGGGGGCTACGAGCAGTACTTC. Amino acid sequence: CASSIGGYEQYF.

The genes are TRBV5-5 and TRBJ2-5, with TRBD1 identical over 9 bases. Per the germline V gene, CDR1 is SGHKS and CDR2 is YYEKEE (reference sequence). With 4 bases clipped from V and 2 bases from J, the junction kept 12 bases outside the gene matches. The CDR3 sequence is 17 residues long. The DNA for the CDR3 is TGTGCCAGCAGCCAGGTCCCGACAGGGGGAGCACAAGAGACCCAGTACTTC. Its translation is CASSQVPTGGAQETQYF. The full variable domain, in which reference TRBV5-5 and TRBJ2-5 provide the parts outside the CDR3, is DAGVTQSPTHLIKTRGQQVTLRCSPISGHKSVSWYQQVLGQGPQFIFQYYEKEERGRGNFPDRFSARQFPNYSSELNVNALLLGDSALYLCASSQVPTGGAQETQYFGPGTRLLVL.

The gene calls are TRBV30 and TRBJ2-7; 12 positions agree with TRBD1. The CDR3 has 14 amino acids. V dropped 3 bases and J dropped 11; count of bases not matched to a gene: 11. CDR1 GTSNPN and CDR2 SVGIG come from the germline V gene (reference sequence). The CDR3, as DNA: TGTGCCTGGAGCGGGGGGACAGGGGGCTTATTGAAGTACTTC. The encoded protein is CAWSGGTGGLLKYF.

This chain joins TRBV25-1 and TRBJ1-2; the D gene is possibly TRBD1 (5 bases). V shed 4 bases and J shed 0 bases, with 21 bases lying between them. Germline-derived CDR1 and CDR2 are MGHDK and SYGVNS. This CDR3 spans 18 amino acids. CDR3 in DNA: TGTGCCAGCAGTGGCCTCGGGGGAAAGCCGGGAGCTAACTATGGCTACACCTTC. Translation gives CASSGLGGKPGANYGYTF.

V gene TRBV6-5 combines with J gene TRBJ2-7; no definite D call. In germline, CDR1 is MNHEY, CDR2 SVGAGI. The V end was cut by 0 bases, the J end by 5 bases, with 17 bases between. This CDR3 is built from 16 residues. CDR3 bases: TGTGCCAGCAGTTACTCTCTCGGGCCCCTACGGAACGAGCAGTACTTC. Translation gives CASSYSLGPLRNEQYF.

The CDR3 region is CASSPSDGSYGYTF. CDR3 nucleotide sequence: TGTGCCAGCAGCCCCTCCGACGGATCCTATGGCTACACCTTC. The chain recombines TRBV9 with TRBJ1-2; no reliable D call. Trimming left V 4 bases short and J 4 bases short, with 14 bases between. The CDR3 consists of 14 residues. Per the germline V gene, CDR1 is SGDLS and CDR2 is YYNGEE. Together with reference TRBV9 and TRBJ1-2, the CDR3 gives the full variable domain: DSGVTQTPKHLITATGQRVTLRCSPRSGDLSVYWYQQSLDQGLQFLIQYYNGEERAKGNILERFSAQQFPDLHSELNLSSLELGDSALYFCASSPSDGSYGYTFGSGTRLTVV.

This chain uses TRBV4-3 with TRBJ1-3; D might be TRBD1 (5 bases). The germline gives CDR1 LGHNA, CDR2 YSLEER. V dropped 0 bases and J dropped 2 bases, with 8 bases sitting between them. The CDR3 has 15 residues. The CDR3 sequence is CASSQEWGAGNTIYF. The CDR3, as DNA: TGCGCCAGCAGCCAAGAGTGGGGCGCTGGAAACACCATATATTTT.

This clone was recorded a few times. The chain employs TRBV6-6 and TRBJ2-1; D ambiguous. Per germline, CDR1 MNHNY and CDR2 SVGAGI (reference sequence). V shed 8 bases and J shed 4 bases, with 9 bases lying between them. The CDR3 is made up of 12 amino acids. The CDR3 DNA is TGTGCCAGCTCCTGGACGTACAATGAGCAGTTCTTC. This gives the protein CASSWTYNEQFF.

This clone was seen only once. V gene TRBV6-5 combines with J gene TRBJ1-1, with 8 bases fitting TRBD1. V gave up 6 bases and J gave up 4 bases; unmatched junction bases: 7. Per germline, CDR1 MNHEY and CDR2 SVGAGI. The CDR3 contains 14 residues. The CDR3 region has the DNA TGTGCCAGCAGACCGGGACAGGTTAGCACTGAAGCTTTCTTT. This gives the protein CASRPGQVSTEAFF.

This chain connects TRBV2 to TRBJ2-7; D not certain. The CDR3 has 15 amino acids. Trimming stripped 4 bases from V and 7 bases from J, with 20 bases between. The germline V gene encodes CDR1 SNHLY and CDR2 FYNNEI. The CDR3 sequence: CASSGFLFPGGEQYF. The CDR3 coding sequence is TGTGCCAGCAGTGGCTTCCTGTTTCCGGGTGGGGAGCAGTACTTC.

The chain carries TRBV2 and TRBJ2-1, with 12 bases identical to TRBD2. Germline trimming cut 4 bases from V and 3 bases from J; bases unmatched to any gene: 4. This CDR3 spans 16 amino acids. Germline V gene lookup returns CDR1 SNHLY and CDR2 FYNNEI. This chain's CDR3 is CASSALTSGGYNEQFF. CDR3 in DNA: TGTGCCAGCAGTGCACTGACTAGCGGGGGCTACAATGAGCAGTTCTTC.

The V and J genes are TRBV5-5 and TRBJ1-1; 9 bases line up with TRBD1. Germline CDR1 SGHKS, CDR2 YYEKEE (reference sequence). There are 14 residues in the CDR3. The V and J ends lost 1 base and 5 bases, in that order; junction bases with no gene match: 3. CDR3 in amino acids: CASSLMTGGTEAFF. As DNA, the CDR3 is TGTGCCAGCAGCTTGATGACAGGGGGAACTGAAGCTTTCTTT.

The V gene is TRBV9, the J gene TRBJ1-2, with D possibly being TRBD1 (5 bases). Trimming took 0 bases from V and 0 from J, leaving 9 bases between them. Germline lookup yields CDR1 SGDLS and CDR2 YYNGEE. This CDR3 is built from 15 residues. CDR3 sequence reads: CASSVEPGPNYGYTF. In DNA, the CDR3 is TGTGCCAGCAGCGTAGAGCCGGGGCCTAACTATGGCTACACCTTC.

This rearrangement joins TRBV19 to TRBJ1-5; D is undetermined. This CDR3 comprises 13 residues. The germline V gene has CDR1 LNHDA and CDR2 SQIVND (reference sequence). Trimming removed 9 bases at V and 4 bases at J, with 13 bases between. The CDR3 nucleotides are TGTGCCAGCGCCTATTGGCAAAATCAGCCCCAGCATTTT. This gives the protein CASAYWQNQPQHF.

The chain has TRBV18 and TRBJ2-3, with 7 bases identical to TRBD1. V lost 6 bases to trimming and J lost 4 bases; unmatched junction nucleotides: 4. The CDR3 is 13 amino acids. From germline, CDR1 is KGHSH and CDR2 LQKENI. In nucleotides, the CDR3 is TGTGCCAGCTCGGATCAGGGGGCAGATACGCAGTATTTT. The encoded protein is CASSDQGADTQYF.

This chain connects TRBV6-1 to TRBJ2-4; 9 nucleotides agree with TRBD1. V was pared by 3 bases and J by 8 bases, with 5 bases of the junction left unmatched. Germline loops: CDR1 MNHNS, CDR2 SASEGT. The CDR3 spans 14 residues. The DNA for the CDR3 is TGTGCCAGCAGTGACGGGACAGGGAGGGACATTCAGTACTTC. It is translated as CASSDGTGRDIQYF.

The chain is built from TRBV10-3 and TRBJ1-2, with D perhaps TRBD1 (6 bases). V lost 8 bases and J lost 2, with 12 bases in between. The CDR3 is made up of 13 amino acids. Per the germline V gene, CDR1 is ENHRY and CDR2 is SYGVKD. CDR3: CAIGGAQNYGYTF. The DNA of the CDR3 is TGTGCCATCGGGGGGGCGCAGAACTATGGCTACACCTTC.

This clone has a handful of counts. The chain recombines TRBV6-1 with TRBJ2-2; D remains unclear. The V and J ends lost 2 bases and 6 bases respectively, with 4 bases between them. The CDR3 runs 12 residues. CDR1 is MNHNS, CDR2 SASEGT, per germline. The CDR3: CASSEIAGELFF. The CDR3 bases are TGTGCCAGCAGTGAAATCGCCGGGGAGCTGTTTTTT.

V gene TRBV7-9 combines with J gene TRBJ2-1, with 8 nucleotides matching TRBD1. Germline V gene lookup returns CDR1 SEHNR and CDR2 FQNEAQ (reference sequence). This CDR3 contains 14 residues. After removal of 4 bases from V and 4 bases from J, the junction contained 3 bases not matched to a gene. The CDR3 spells CASSSGTGYNEQFF. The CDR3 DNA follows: TGTGCCAGCAGCTCTGGGACAGGTTACAATGAGCAGTTCTTC.

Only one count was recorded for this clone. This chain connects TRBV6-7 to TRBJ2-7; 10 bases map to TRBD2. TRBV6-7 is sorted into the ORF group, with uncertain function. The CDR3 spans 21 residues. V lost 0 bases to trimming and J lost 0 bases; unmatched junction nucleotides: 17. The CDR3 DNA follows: TGTGCCAGCAGTTACTCGGCGTTTACTAGCGGGGCGTCTCTAAGCTCCTACGAGCAGTACTTC. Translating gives CASSYSAFTSGASLSSYEQYF.

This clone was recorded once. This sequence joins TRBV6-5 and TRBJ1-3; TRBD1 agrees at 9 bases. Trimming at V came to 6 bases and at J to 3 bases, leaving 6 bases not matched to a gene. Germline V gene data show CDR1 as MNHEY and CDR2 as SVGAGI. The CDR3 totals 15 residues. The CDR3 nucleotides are TGTGCCAGCAGAGAGGGACAGGGTTATGGAAACACCATATATTTT. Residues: CASREGQGYGNTIYF.

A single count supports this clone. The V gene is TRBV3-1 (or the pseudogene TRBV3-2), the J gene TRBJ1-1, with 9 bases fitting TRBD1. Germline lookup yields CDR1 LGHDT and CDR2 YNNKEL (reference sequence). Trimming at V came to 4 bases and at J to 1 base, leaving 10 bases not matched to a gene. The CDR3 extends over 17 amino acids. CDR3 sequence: CASSPRTGAVKNTEAFF. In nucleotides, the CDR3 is TGTGCCAGCAGCCCCAGGACAGGGGCGGTGAAGAACACTGAAGCTTTCTTT.

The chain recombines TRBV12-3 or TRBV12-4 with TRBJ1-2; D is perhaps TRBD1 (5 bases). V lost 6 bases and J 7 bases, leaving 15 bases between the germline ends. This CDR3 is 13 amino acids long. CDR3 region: CASSTEGPGGYTF. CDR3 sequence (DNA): TGTGCCAGCAGCACCGAGGGGCCCGGTGGCTACACCTTC.